Below are 20 T cell receptor beta chains sequenced from a single sample in a study of blood T cell repertoires in COVID-19. Clones were read by immunoSEQ multiplex PCR, and TCRdb kept only the in-frame ones, dropping some. The sample consists of roughly 50,000 clones, approximately 88% of them appearing once. Sequenced: peripheral blood. Receptors were obtained from a man in his fifties with acute or convalescent COVID-19.

The chain employs TRBV20-1 and TRBJ1-1; D unresolved. This CDR3 is 13 amino acids long. Germline V gene lookup returns CDR1 DFQATT and CDR2 SNEGSKA (reference sequence). The V gene lost 3 bases and the J gene lost 0 bases, with 8 bases spanning the gap. CDR3 in amino acids: CSASGRMNTEAFF. The CDR3 bases are TGCAGTGCTAGTGGCAGAATGAACACTGAAGCTTTCTTT.

The CDR3 nucleotides are TGTGCCAGCAGCCCATGGACAGGGCCGAATGAAAAACTGTTTTTT. Residues: CASSPWTGPNEKLFF. The chain links TRBV11-2 to TRBJ1-4; 8 bases agree with TRBD1. The CDR3 has 15 residues. CDR1 is SGHAT and CDR2 is FQNNGV in the germline V gene. Trimming took 5 bases from V and 5 from J; bases not matched to a gene: 7. The full variable domain, with the rest looked up from reference TRBV11-2 and TRBJ1-4, is EAGVAQSPRYKIIEKRQSVAFWCNPISGHATLYWYQQILGQGPKLLIQFQNNGVVDDSQLPKDRFSAERLKGVDSTLKIQPAKLEDSAVYLCASSPWTGPNEKLFFGSGTQLSVL.

This chain uses TRBV7-8 with TRBJ1-1; 11 bases agree with TRBD1. V trimming: 2 bases; J trimming: 4 bases; junction bases outside the gene matches: 6. This CDR3 has 16 amino acids. CDR1 SGHVS and CDR2 FQNEAQ come from the germline V gene. CDR3 amino acids: CASSLQSGTGGTEAFF. The CDR3 DNA follows: TGTGCCAGCAGCTTACAATCCGGGACAGGGGGCACTGAAGCTTTCTTT.

The chain joins TRBV29-1 to TRBJ1-5, with TRBD1 identical over 8 bases. The CDR3 consists of 13 residues. Germline assignment: CDR1 SQVTM and CDR2 ANQGSEA. With 7 bases clipped from V and 7 bases from J, the junction kept 9 bases outside the gene matches. The CDR3 nucleotides are TGCAGCGCTACACAGGGGGATAACCAGCCCCAGCATTTT. It specifies CSATQGDNQPQHF.

The chain couples TRBV5-5 to TRBJ1-4; the D gene is possibly TRBD1 (6 bases). CDR3 length equals 15 residues. Deletions cut 4 bases from V and 5 bases from J, with 15 bases between. Germline V lookup: CDR1 SGHKS, CDR2 YYEKEE (reference sequence). Here the CDR3 reads CASSSSGVENEKLFF. CDR3 sequence (DNA): TGTGCCAGCAGCAGCTCAGGGGTCGAGAATGAAAAACTGTTTTTT.

The chain joins TRBV5-1 to TRBJ2-1; TRBD2 agrees at 10 bases. CDR3 length: 16 residues. With V trimmed by 1 base and J by 3 bases, 4 bases remained unmatched. Germline-derived CDR1 and CDR2 are SGHRS and YFSETQ. CDR3 sequence reads: CASSLRTSGYYNEQFF. The CDR3 DNA is TGCGCCAGCAGCTTGAGGACTAGCGGATACTACAATGAGCAGTTCTTC. Supplemented by reference TRBV5-1 and TRBJ2-1, the full variable domain reads KAGVTQTPRYLIKTRGQQVTLSCSPISGHRSVSWYQQTPGQGLQFLFEYFSETQRNKGNFPGRFSGRQFSNSRSEMNVSTLELGDSALYLCASSLRTSGYYNEQFFGPGTRLTVL.

V and J are TRBV10-3 and TRBJ2-7; D remains ambiguous. The CDR3 has 14 residues. The germline CDR1 and CDR2 sequences are ENHRY and SYGVKD. The CDR3 region has the DNA TGTGCGATCTATACCGGTCCCCCCTCCTACGAGCAGTACTTC. Residues: CAIYTGPPSYEQYF.

CDR3 protein: CASSPVSVPGQREAFF. The CDR3 DNA is TGTGCCAGCAGCCCGGTCTCCGTACCGGGACAGAGAGAAGCTTTCTTT. The J gene is TRBJ1-1, the V gene TRBV5-6; 7 nucleotides agree with TRBD1. Germline CDR1 reads SGHDT; CDR2 reads YYEEEE. The CDR3 loop spans 16 amino acids. The V and J ends lost 4 bases and 8 bases, in that order; junction bases with no gene match: 17.

The V call is TRBV19, the J call TRBJ1-1; D gene uncertain. V gave up 6 bases and J gave up 5 bases, with 10 bases separating them. There are 12 residues in the CDR3. The V gene's germline CDR1 is LNHDA and CDR2 SQIVND (reference sequence). The CDR3 loop is CASRASGTEAFF. CDR3 in DNA: TGTGCCAGTAGAGCCTCGGGGACTGAAGCTTTCTTT.

This rearrangement joins TRBV18 to TRBJ1-2; TRBD1 might be the D (5 bases). V lost 6 bases, J lost 6 bases, and 8 bases lay in between. The germline gives CDR1 KGHSH, CDR2 LQKENI. This CDR3 has 11 amino acids. Here the CDR3 reads CASSGGDGYTF. CDR3 sequence (DNA): TGTGCCAGCTCCGGGGGAGATGGCTACACCTTC.

The V call is TRBV12-5, the J call TRBJ1-5, with a possible D match to TRBD1 (5 bases). This CDR3 has 16 amino acids. V lost 4 bases, J lost 4 bases, and 17 bases lay in between. Germline V gene data show CDR1 as LGHNT and CDR2 as FRNRAP. In DNA form, the CDR3 reads TGTGCTAGTGGTTCAACGACGACAGCTCCAAATCAGCCCCAGCATTTT. Residues: CASGSTTTAPNQPQHF.

This clone was recorded once. The chain employs TRBV20-1 and TRBJ2-3, with 9 bases matching TRBD1. Losses at the gene ends were 3 bases for V and 6 bases for J; bases not matched to a gene: 10. Germline CDR1 is DFQATT and CDR2 is SNEGSKA (reference sequence). The CDR3 length is 15 residues. This CDR3 reads CSASLGQGIVDTQYF. The CDR3 region has the DNA TGCAGTGCTAGTTTGGGACAGGGTATTGTGGATACGCAGTATTTT.

The chain recombines TRBV25-1 with TRBJ2-3; TRBD1 aligns across 7 bases. V shed 3 bases and J 4 bases; nucleotides not matched to a gene: 4. This CDR3 spans 14 amino acids. The V gene's germline CDR1 is MGHDK and CDR2 SYGVNS. The CDR3 nucleotides are TGTGCCAGCAGTGATTCAGGGGGAGCAGATACGCAGTATTTT. This encodes CASSDSGGADTQYF. Full variable domain (missing parts from reference TRBV25-1 and TRBJ2-3): EADIYQTPRYLVIGTGKKITLECSQTMGHDKMYWYQQDPGMELHLIHYSYGVNSTEKGDLSSESTVSRIRTEHFPLTLESARPSHTSQYLCASSDSGGADTQYFGPGTRLTVL.

V and J are TRBV14 and TRBJ2-1; 9 bases align to TRBD2. V lost 4 bases, J lost 14 bases, and 9 bases stayed unmatched. The CDR3 extends over 13 amino acids. From germline, CDR1 is SGHDN and CDR2 FVKESK. CDR3 sequence: CASSLDSGTSKFF. As DNA, the CDR3 is TGTGCCAGCAGCCTCGACTCCGGGACTAGCAAGTTCTTC.

The chain recombines TRBV27 with TRBJ1-1; the D is unclear. Per germline, CDR1 MNHEY and CDR2 SMNVEV (reference sequence). The CDR3 loop spans 16 amino acids. Trimming pared 6 bases from V and 4 bases from J, leaving 21 bases between. The CDR3 DNA is TGTGCCAGCAGCCGCCCCCGGCTCGAAACGGGCACTGAAGCTTTCTTT. Translating it yields CASSRPRLETGTEAFF.

This sequence joins TRBV3-1 (or the pseudogene TRBV3-2) and TRBJ1-1, with D perhaps matching TRBD1 (5 bases). Looked up from germline, CDR1 is LGHDT and CDR2 is YNNKEL (reference sequence). The CDR3 consists of 16 residues. Trimming removed 4 bases from V and 3 bases from J, with 18 bases in between. The CDR3: CASSRLLGGGDTEAFF. The CDR3 DNA reads as TGTGCCAGCAGCCGCCTCTTGGGGGGTGGGGACACTGAAGCTTTCTTT.

This clone was seen more than once but under ten times. J is TRBJ1-4 and V is TRBV4-2; D uncertain. V was trimmed by 0 bases and J by 7 bases, leaving 15 bases between them. Germline values: CDR1 LGHNA, CDR2 YNFKEQ. The CDR3 is 16 residues long. As DNA, the CDR3 is TGTGCCAGCAGCCAAGATCCGCTCGGTGCCGGTGAAAAACTGTTTTTT. Its translation: CASSQDPLGAGEKLFF.

The CDR3 nucleotides read TGTGCCAGCAGCTTAGCGGGGGGACAAGAGACCCAGTACTTC. Its translation: CASSLAGGQETQYF. This chain uses TRBV7-9 with TRBJ2-5; a possible D gene is TRBD2 (6 bases). Germline V gives CDR1 SEHNR, CDR2 FQNEAQ (reference sequence). This CDR3 is built from 14 residues. Trimming shortened V by 0 bases and J by 2 bases, and 7 bases separated the two germline ends.

The chain carries TRBV11-3 and TRBJ2-1, with TRBD2 identical over 7 bases. V lost 5 bases and J lost 8; bases outside the gene matches: 15. CDR3 length equals 16 residues. Germline assignment: CDR1 SGHNT and CDR2 YENEEA. The CDR3, as DNA: TGTGCCAGCAGCCCAGGGTGGGGCGGGAGTGGAGATGAGCAGTTCTTC. This codes for CASSPGWGGSGDEQFF.

V gene TRBV5-6 combines with J gene TRBJ2-6, with TRBD1 as a possible D gene (6 bases). This CDR3 is built from 15 residues. Trimming stripped 4 bases from V and 4 bases from J, with 12 bases between. Germline V gene sequence: CDR1 SGHDT, CDR2 YYEEEE. The CDR3 sequence: CASSIPGDGANVLTF. CDR3 coding DNA: TGTGCCAGCAGCATACCAGGGGACGGGGCCAACGTCCTGACTTTC. The variable domain in full, completed from reference TRBV5-6 and TRBJ2-6, reads DAGVTQSPTHLIKTRGQQVTLRCSPKSGHDTVSWYQQALGQGPQFIFQYYEEEERQRGNFPDRFSGHQFPNYSSELNVNALLLGDSALYLCASSIPGDGANVLTFGAGSRLTVL.